Each of the 16 T cell receptor beta chains below was sequenced from the same sample in a study of shared clonotypes between healthy human individuals. The table came from immunoSEQ multiplex PCR; TCRdb's copy has only in-frame clones and leaves some out. Of about 550,000 clones listed, about 95% are singletons. In the naive CD8 group, cells lacked CD45RO and were positively selected for CCR7, so terminally differentiated effector memory CD45RA+ cells were left out. The sequencing sample was made of naive CD8+ T cells sorted from blood. Source of these receptors: a woman in her twenties or thirties in good health.

The chain uses TRBV7-6 and TRBJ2-1; D might be TRBD2 (6 bases). Between the trimmed V and J ends, which lost 1 base and 3 bases, there was a span of 10 bases. The germline gives CDR1 SGHVS, CDR2 FNYEAQ. CDR3 length: 15 residues. This CDR3 reads CASSLGGGGYNEQFF. Here the CDR3 DNA reads TGTGCCAGCAGCTTAGGGGGAGGTGGCTACAATGAGCAGTTCTTC.

V and J are TRBV5-8 and TRBJ2-5, with TRBD1 identical over 7 bases. Germline V gene sequence: CDR1 SGHTS, CDR2 YDEGEE. V shed 3 bases and J 1 base; nucleotides not matched to a gene: 3. The CDR3 loop spans 14 amino acids. The CDR3 region has the DNA TGTGCCAGCAGCTGGTCAGGGGGCCAAGAGACCCAGTACTTC. This codes for CASSWSGGQETQYF.

A few counts support this clone. The chain combines TRBV27 with TRBJ2-2; D remains unclear. In germline, CDR1 is MNHEY, CDR2 SMNVEV (reference sequence). The CDR3 is made up of 13 amino acids. Trimming removed 10 bases at V and 6 bases at J, with 15 bases between. Here the CDR3 reads CAIYNKFAGELFF. In DNA, the CDR3 is TGTGCCATCTACAACAAGTTCGCCGGGGAGCTGTTTTTT.

V gene TRBV30 combines with J gene TRBJ1-1; D remains unclear. The V end was cut by 2 bases, the J end by 6 bases, with 10 bases between. CDR1 and CDR2 from the germline V gene are GTSNPN and SVGIG (reference sequence). The CDR3 is 12 residues long. CDR3 in amino acids: CAWSPDLAEAFF. CDR3 nucleotide sequence: TGTGCCTGGAGTCCGGACCTCGCTGAAGCTTTCTTT.

The J gene is TRBJ2-5, the V gene TRBV6-5; unclear D gene. The J call may be wrong; the DNA end is better matched by TRBJ2-7. Looked up from germline, CDR1 is MNHEY and CDR2 is SVGAGI. CDR3 size: 13 residues. In DNA, the CDR3 is TGTGCCACCATGTGGGGTGAGGCCTACGAGCAGTACTTC. This encodes CATMWGEAYEQYF.

In this sample, this clone turned up once. This chain links TRBV28 with TRBJ2-7, with a tentative D call TRBD2 (6 bases). Germline V gene data show CDR1 as MDHEN and CDR2 as SYDVKM. The CDR3 totals 14 residues. V dropped 3 bases and J dropped 2 bases, with 11 bases sitting between them. The CDR3 DNA reads TGTGCCAGCAGTTTCCGGGGGAAGCCCTACGAGCAGTACTTC. Translated: CASSFRGKPYEQYF.

This clone was detected a few times. V is TRBV5-6 and J is TRBJ1-5; no reliable D call. Between the trimmed V and J ends, which lost 0 bases and 5 bases, there was a span of 3 bases. Per germline, CDR1 SGHDT and CDR2 YYEEEE. The CDR3 covers 12 residues. The CDR3 bases are TGTGCCAGCAGCTTGGTAGATCAGCCCCAGCATTTT. Residues: CASSLVDQPQHF.

The V and J genes are TRBV6-1 and TRBJ2-7; 7 bases line up with TRBD2. The CDR3 sequence is 13 residues long. Germline loops: CDR1 MNHNS, CDR2 SASEGT. After removal of 4 bases from V and 2 bases from J, the junction contained 2 bases not matched to a gene. The CDR3 DNA reads TGTGCCAGCAGTGGGACTAGAGCCTACGAGCAGTACTTC. This gives the protein CASSGTRAYEQYF.

This chain uses TRBV4-1 with TRBJ2-1, with TRBD1 matching over 9 bases. Germline V gene lookup returns CDR1 MGHRA and CDR2 YSYEKL. V shed 0 bases and J 3 bases; nucleotides not matched to a gene: 6. The CDR3 extends over 17 amino acids. The DNA of the CDR3 is TGCGCCAGCAGCCAAGATACTGAGACAGGGGGCTACAATGAGCAGTTCTTC. It specifies CASSQDTETGGYNEQFF.

The chain joins TRBV7-6 to TRBJ2-7, with a tentative D call TRBD2 (5 bases). This CDR3 spans 15 amino acids. The V and J ends lost 2 bases and 6 bases respectively, with 17 bases between them. Germline V gene sequence: CDR1 SGHVS, CDR2 FNYEAQ. The CDR3 nucleotides read TGTGCCAGCAGCTTATCCGGGGAACCGCAATTCGAGCAGTACTTC. Its translation: CASSLSGEPQFEQYF.

The chain recombines TRBV6-5 with TRBJ2-7; D is unclear. Trimming removed 4 bases from V and 4 bases from J, with 8 bases in between. Germline CDR1 and CDR2: MNHEY and SVGAGI. The CDR3 has 12 amino acids. CDR3 in amino acids: CASSSTTYEQYF. Written as DNA, the CDR3 is TGTGCCAGCAGTTCAACTACGTACGAGCAGTACTTC.

The chain has TRBV1 and TRBJ2-7; no DNA check was done on the table's D call, TRBD1. TRBV1 is annotated as a pseudogene. The CDR3 extends over 17 amino acids. The CDR3 reads CTSSQGAPFQGVYEQYF. In nucleotides, the CDR3 is TGCACCAGCAGCCAAGGAGCCCCTTTCCAGGGGGTTTACGAGCAGTACTTC.

CDR3 protein: CASSLGTFGNTIYF. Here the CDR3 DNA reads TGTGCCAGCAGCCTCGGGACCTTTGGAAACACCATATATTTT. The gene calls are TRBV4-2 and TRBJ1-3; maybe TRBD1 (5 bases). Germline CDR1 and CDR2: LGHNA and YNFKEQ. CDR3 length: 14 amino acids. The V end was cut by 4 bases, the J end by 3 bases, with 10 bases between.

The chain links TRBV10-1 to TRBJ1-6, with TRBD1 identical over 8 bases. The CDR3 totals 17 residues. J lost 8 bases, V lost 5 bases, and 14 bases had no gene match. Looked up from germline, CDR1 is WNHNN and CDR2 is SYGVQD (reference sequence). CDR3 coding DNA: TGCGCCAGCAGTTCCGGGACAGGCGAGGAAGGAGATTCACCCCTCCACTTT. Translated, it gives CASSSGTGEEGDSPLHF.

V gene TRBV27 combines with J gene TRBJ2-2; TRBD2 is a possible D gene (5 bases). V shed 6 bases and J shed 7 bases, with 9 bases lying between them. Germline V lookup: CDR1 MNHEY, CDR2 SMNVEV (reference sequence). The CDR3 is 12 residues long. Here the CDR3 reads CASRSRGGELFF. The CDR3 region has the DNA TGTGCCAGCAGATCCCGGGGCGGGGAGCTGTTTTTT.

This clone appeared a single time. This chain connects TRBV14 to TRBJ1-1; the D gene is possibly TRBD1 (6 bases). CDR1 is SGHDN, CDR2 FVKESK, per germline. The CDR3 runs to 17 residues. V was cut by 3 bases and J by 3 bases, with 20 bases left in between. The CDR3 DNA follows: TGTGCCAGCAGCCATAGGTACCATTGGGACACCGACACTGAAGCTTTCTTT. Its translation is CASSHRYHWDTDTEAFF.